Listed below are T cell receptor beta chains from one sample, sequenced in a study of response to subunit inactivated influenza vaccine. TCRdb itself ran the RT-PCR reads through MiXCR, one entry per CDR3 protein. The repertoire consists of roughly 650,000 distinct CDR3 sequences, with approximately 14% occurring once and the leading ten covering around a tenth. Sequencing was performed on PBMCs from blood, taken 12 days after vaccination. The receptors come from a man aged 50 to 60 who received an inactivated influenza vaccine. Both conserved end residues are part of each CDR3. The D gene is left open where the match is weak. Clone size is shown for a subset of rows, as once, few, many or a class of expanded clone.

D	V	size	J	CDR3	DNA
TRBD1	TRBV28	few	TRBJ2-7	CASSTGQPAYEQYF	TGTGCCAGCAGTACGGGACAGCCGGCCTACGAGCAGTACTTC
TRBD2	TRBV6-2/TRBV6-3	few	TRBJ2-7	CASSSPGLAYRQYF	TGTGCCAGCAGTTCGCCGGGACTAGCATACCGGCAGTACTTC
-	TRBV6-2/TRBV6-3	-	TRBJ2-7	CASSYRAGTYEQYF	TGTGCCAGCAGTTACCGGGCAGGAACCTACGAGCAGTACTTC
TRBD1	TRBV5-1	-	TRBJ2-7	CASKGQGASYEQYF	TGCGCCAGCAAAGGACAGGGGGCTTCCTACGAGCAGTACTTC
TRBD2	TRBV6-5	few	TRBJ2-2	CASSYPLSGAPRGTGELFF	TGTGCCAGCAGTTACCCCCTTAGCGGGGCCCCTCGGGGTACCGGGGAGCTGTTTTTT
TRBD2	TRBV29-1	few	TRBJ2-7	CSVVGAGSSYEQYF	TGCAGCGTTGTAGGAGCGGGGAGCTCCTACGAGCAGTACTTC
-	TRBV6-1	many	TRBJ1-1	CASSDTEAFF	TGTGCCAGCAGTGATACTGAAGCTTTCTTT
-	TRBV11-2	few	TRBJ2-7	CASSWGGTELYF	TGTGCCAGCAGCTGGGGGGGGACAGAATTGTACTTC
TRBD1	TRBV3-1	-	TRBJ2-2	CASSLGQGRITGELFF	TGTGCCAGCAGCCTCGGACAGGGACGAATCACCGGGGAGCTGTTTTTT
TRBD1	TRBV4-1	few	TRBJ2-7	CASSQSDRGVYEQYF	TGCGCCAGCAGCCAATCCGACAGGGGCGTGTACGAGCAGTACTTC
TRBD2	TRBV7-2	-	TRBJ2-3	CASSDGLAGGDTQYF	TGTGCCAGCAGTGACGGACTAGCGGGGGGTGATACGCAGTATTTT
-	TRBV11-2	few	TRBJ2-3	CASSLGRGDTQYF	TGTGCCAGCAGCTTAGGACGCGGGGATACGCAGTATTTT
-	TRBV28	few	TRBJ2-2	CASSLEGSGAGELFF	TGTGCCAGCAGTTTAGAGGGTTCGGGCGCCGGGGAGCTGTTTTTT
TRBD2	TRBV7-3	few	TRBJ2-1	CASSLRIAGSYNEQFF	TGTGCCAGCAGCTTACGTATAGCGGGCTCCTACAATGAGCAGTTCTTC
-	TRBV7-6	-	TRBJ2-5	CASSLQGDATQYF	TGTGCCAGCAGCCTACAGGGAGATGCGACCCAGTACTTC
-	TRBV7-2	-	TRBJ2-7	CASSSVTNYEQYF	TGTGCCAGCAGCTCTGTAACCAACTACGAGCAGTACTTC
-	TRBV4-1	few	TRBJ1-2	CASSLQETGIYGYTF	TGCGCCAGCAGCCTACAAGAGACGGGAATCTATGGCTACACCTTC
TRBD1	TRBV6-1	once	TRBJ1-2	CASSILQGAYGYTF	TGTGCCAGCAGTATCTTACAGGGGGCCTATGGCTACACCTTC
-	TRBV5-1	-	TRBJ2-3	CASSQPNTDTQYF	TGCGCCAGCAGCCAACCGAACACAGATACGCAGTATTTT
-	TRBV12-3/TRBV12-4	-	TRBJ1-1	CASSFQDLNTEAFF	TGTGCCAGCAGTTTTCAGGATTTGAACACTGAAGCTTTCTTT
-	TRBV7-8	-	TRBJ2-7	CASSLYVYPVVGSEQYF	TGTGCCAGCAGCTTGTATGTCTATCCAGTCGTGGGCTCCGAGCAGTACTTC
-	TRBV18	-	TRBJ1-6	CASSPGRGDNSPLHF	TGTGCCAGCTCCCCCGGACGGGGAGATAATTCACCCCTCCACTTT
-	TRBV20-1	once	TRBJ1-4	CSAREKWRGTNEKLFF	TGCAGTGCTAGAGAAAAATGGAGGGGAACTAATGAAAAACTGTTTTTT
TRBD1	TRBV4-1	-	TRBJ1-4	CASSQGTGVEKLFF	TGCGCCAGCAGCCAAGGGACAGGGGTTGAAAAACTGTTTTTT
-	TRBV9	-	TRBJ2-2	CASSEDPTVNTGELFF	TGTGCCAGCAGCGAAGATCCGACAGTTAACACCGGGGAGCTGTTTTTT
TRBD1	TRBV3-1	few	TRBJ2-7	CASSRLGTGPNYEQYF	TGTGCCAGCAGCCGGCTCGGGACAGGTCCAAACTACGAGCAGTACTTC
-	TRBV20-1	few	TRBJ2-1	CSARDREVYNEQFF	TGCAGTGCTAGAGACAGGGAAGTTTACAATGAGCAGTTCTTC
TRBD2	TRBV24-1	few	TRBJ2-3	CATLESLAGDSSTDTQYF	TGTGCCACCCTTGAATCCCTAGCGGGGGACTCTAGCACAGATACGCAGTATTTT
TRBD1	TRBV18	few	TRBJ1-1	CASSPRDRETFF	TGTGCCAGCTCACCAAGAGACAGGGAAACTTTCTTT
-	TRBV7-9	-	TRBJ2-5	CASSYLLGAYQETQYF	TGTGCCAGCAGCTACCTACTGGGGGCCTACCAAGAGACCCAGTACTTC
-	TRBV5-1	-	TRBJ2-3	CASSLGAFTDTQYF	TGCGCCAGCAGCTTAGGAGCATTCACAGATACGCAGTATTTT
TRBD2	TRBV19	few	TRBJ2-7	CASSNSGASGEQYF	TGTGCCAGTAGTAACAGCGGGGCCTCTGGGGAGCAGTACTTC
TRBD2	TRBV7-9	-	TRBJ2-5	CASSFGTSGEVHF	TGTGCCAGCAGCTTCGGGACTAGCGGAGAGGTCCACTTC
-	TRBV24-1	-	TRBJ2-5	CATAARPDPETQYF	TGTGCCACCGCCGCCCGACCCGACCCAGAGACCCAGTACTTC
TRBD1	TRBV12-3/TRBV12-4	-	TRBJ2-3	CASSFDRGQDTQYF	TGTGCCAGCAGTTTTGACAGGGGGCAAGATACGCAGTATTTT
-	TRBV5-1	few	TRBJ2-7	CASSLGGPRDEQYF	TGCGCCAGCAGCTTGGGGGGGCCCCGGGACGAGCAGTACTTC
-	TRBV7-2	-	TRBJ1-2	CASTRSARDYGYTF	TGTGCCAGCACAAGGTCCGCCAGGGACTATGGCTACACCTTC
-	TRBV12-3/TRBV12-4	-	TRBJ2-1	CASRRLRGGDNEQFF	TGTGCCAGCAGGCGACTTCGTGGGGGAGACAATGAGCAGTTCTTC
-	TRBV27	few	TRBJ2-1	CAPNPRSSYNEQFF	TGTGCCCCCAATCCCCGGAGCTCCTACAATGAGCAGTTCTTC
-	TRBV4-1	-	TRBJ1-2	CASSQDLQGIGYTF	TGCGCCAGCAGCCAAGATCTACAGGGTATTGGCTACACCTTC
TRBD1	TRBV7-2	-	TRBJ1-1	CASSLWTGGAGEAFF	TGTGCCAGCAGCTTATGGACAGGGGGCGCCGGTGAAGCTTTCTTT
-	TRBV27	-	TRBJ1-4	CASSSGAETNEKLFF	TGTGCCAGCAGTTCGGGGGCCGAAACTAATGAAAAACTGTTTTTT
-	TRBV15	-	TRBJ2-2	CATSSWDPLPGELFF	TGTGCCACCAGCAGCTGGGACCCCCTCCCCGGGGAGCTGTTTTTT
TRBD2	TRBV7-9	-	TRBJ2-7	CASSFGGGGLKKYEQYF	TGTGCCAGCAGCTTTGGCGGGGGGGGGCTTAAGAAGTACGAGCAGTACTTC
-	TRBV7-3	-	TRBJ2-2	CASSLKGLARGGELFF	TGTGCCAGCAGCTTAAAGGGGTTAGCCCGTGGCGGGGAGCTGTTTTTT
-	TRBV20-1	-	TRBJ2-1	CSARGGARGRSYNEQFF	TGCAGTGCTAGAGGGGGGGCGCGGGGACGCTCCTACAATGAGCAGTTCTTC